This T cell receptor (beta chain) was observed in a study of T cell responses to AZD1222 COVID-19 vaccine. CDR3 length: 14 amino acids. V was trimmed by 2 bases and J by 1 base, leaving 8 bases between them. The germline V gene encodes CDR1 SGHAT and CDR2 FQNNGV. Repertoires were generated with immunoSEQ multiplex PCR, while TCRdb's copy carries only in-frame clones and drops some. This sample has about 90,000 clones; roughly 85% occur once, and the top ten carry 4.5%. The origin of this receptor is an adult who received the AZD1222 COVID-19 vaccine. The sequencing used peripheral blood, collected 28 days after the second AZD1222 dose. The chain uses TRBV11-2 and TRBJ1-2, with a weak D call TRBD1 (5 bases). The CDR3 DNA sequence: TGTGCCAGCAGCTTACAGGGCATTAACTATGGCTACACCTTC. Encoded protein: CASSLQGINYGYTF.